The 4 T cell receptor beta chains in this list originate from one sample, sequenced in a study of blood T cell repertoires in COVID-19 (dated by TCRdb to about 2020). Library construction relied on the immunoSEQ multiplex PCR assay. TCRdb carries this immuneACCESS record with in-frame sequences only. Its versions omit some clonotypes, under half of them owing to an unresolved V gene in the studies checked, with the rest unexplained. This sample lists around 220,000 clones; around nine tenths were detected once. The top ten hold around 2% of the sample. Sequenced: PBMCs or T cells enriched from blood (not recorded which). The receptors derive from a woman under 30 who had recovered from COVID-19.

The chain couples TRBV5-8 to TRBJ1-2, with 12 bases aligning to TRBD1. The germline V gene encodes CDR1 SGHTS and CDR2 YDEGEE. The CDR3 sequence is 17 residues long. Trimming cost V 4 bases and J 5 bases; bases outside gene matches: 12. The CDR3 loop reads CASSNTWDRGRLYGYTF. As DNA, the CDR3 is TGTGCCAGCAGCAATACCTGGGACAGGGGGCGGCTTTATGGCTACACCTTC.

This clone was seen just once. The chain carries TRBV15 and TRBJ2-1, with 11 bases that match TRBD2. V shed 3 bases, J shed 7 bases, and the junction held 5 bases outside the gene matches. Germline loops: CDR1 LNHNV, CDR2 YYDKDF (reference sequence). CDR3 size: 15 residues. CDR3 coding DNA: TGTGCCACCAGCAGCGGACTAGCGGGCGTAAATGAGCAGTTCTTC. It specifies CATSSGLAGVNEQFF.

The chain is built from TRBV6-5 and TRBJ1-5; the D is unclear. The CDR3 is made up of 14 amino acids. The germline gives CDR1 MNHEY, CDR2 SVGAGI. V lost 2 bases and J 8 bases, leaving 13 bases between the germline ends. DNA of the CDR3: TGTGCCAGCAGTTACCTCTACTCGGGTGAGCCCCAGCATTTT. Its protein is CASSYLYSGEPQHF.

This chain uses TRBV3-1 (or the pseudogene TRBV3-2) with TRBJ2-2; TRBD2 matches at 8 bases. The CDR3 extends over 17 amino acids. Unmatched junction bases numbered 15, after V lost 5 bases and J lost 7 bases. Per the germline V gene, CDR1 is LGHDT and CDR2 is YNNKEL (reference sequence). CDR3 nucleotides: TGTGCCAGCAGCTCCGCCCTGATTAGCGGGAATGGCGGGGAGCTGTTTTTT. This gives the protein CASSSALISGNGGELFF.